The 22 T cell receptor beta chains presented below share a single source sample, sequenced in a study of T cell repertoires in cytomegalovirus infection. TCRdb called the reads again in MiXCR, with one record for every CDR3 protein. Of around 710,000 distinct CDR3 sequences listed, just under 30% were seen once; the top ten hold about an eighth. Their antigens are not known. Specimen: cultured CD8+ T cells from PBMCs, collected from culture after CMV antigen stimulation. These TCRs come from a human donor in good health (CMV status not recorded). Some clones in this sample may be carry-over from other donors' samples.

This clonotype has only a few counts. The gene calls are TRBV4-1 and TRBJ1-2, with D possibly TRBD1 on 5 matching bases. The germline V gene encodes CDR1 MGHRA and CDR2 YSYEKL. Trimming cost V 0 bases and J 3 bases, with 17 bases left between them. The length of the CDR3 is 17 residues. DNA for the CDR3: TGCGCCAGCAGCCAAGATTCCGTACAAGGGGCCTACTATGGCTACACCTTC. Protein sequence: CASSQDSVQGAYYGYTF.

This clonotype was detected many times. CDR3 residues: CASSLTGGGSNEQFF. The CDR3 nucleotides are TGTGCCAGCAGCTTAACGGGCGGGGGGAGCAATGAGCAGTTCTTC. V gene TRBV7-2 combines with J gene TRBJ2-1; 8 bases match TRBD2. V was clipped by 2 bases and J by 6 bases; unmatched bases: 6. CDR3 length: 15 residues. Germline CDR1 SGHTA, CDR2 FQGNSA.

The rearrangement joins TRBV28 to TRBJ2-1, with a weak D call TRBD2 (7 bases). CDR1 and CDR2 from the germline V gene are MDHEN and SYDVKM. V shed 4 bases and J shed 5 bases, with 21 bases lying between them. The CDR3 totals 17 residues. The CDR3: CASSSPPGGGANNEQFF. CDR3 DNA: TGTGCCAGCAGTTCCCCCCCGGGCGGGGGCGCAAACAATGAGCAGTTCTTC.

The V and J genes are TRBV6-6 and TRBJ1-1; D gene uncertain. The germline V and J ends were trimmed by 5 bases and 5 bases, with 6 bases remaining between them. The CDR3 is made up of 11 amino acids. The germline V gene has CDR1 MNHNY and CDR2 SVGAGI (reference sequence). The DNA for the CDR3 is TGTGCCAGCAGTAGGTTAACTGAAGCTTTCTTT. Translation: CASSRLTEAFF.

This chain links TRBV5-1 with TRBJ1-1; D remains ambiguous. Looked up from germline, CDR1 is SGHRS and CDR2 is YFSETQ. The CDR3 is 17 residues long. Trimming left V 3 bases short and J 1 base short, with 19 bases between. The CDR3 sequence: CASSYRGIIEENTEAFF. The DNA of the CDR3 is TGCGCCAGCAGCTACCGGGGTATAATTGAAGAGAACACTGAAGCTTTCTTT.

The J gene is TRBJ2-1, the V gene TRBV7-9, with TRBD1 identical over 7 bases. The V and J ends lost 4 bases and 7 bases, in that order; junction bases with no gene match: 7. The CDR3 has 14 amino acids. Germline V lookup: CDR1 SEHNR, CDR2 FQNEAQ (reference sequence). The CDR3 loop reads CASSSRDSWNEQFF. CDR3 nucleotide sequence: TGTGCCAGCAGCTCCCGGGACAGTTGGAATGAGCAGTTCTTC.

This clonotype was observed many times. CDR3 DNA sequence: TGTGCCAGCAGTCTACACGCCCAGGGGGTAAACATTCAGTACTTC. This translates into CASSLHAQGVNIQYF. The chain links TRBV12-3 or TRBV12-4 to TRBJ2-4, with 7 bases aligning to TRBD1. The CDR3 is made up of 15 amino acids. The trim removed 5 bases at V and 6 bases at J, leaving 10 bases unmatched.

The gene calls are TRBV10-3 and TRBJ2-3; 10 bases map to TRBD2. The CDR3 runs 17 residues. CDR1 and CDR2 from the germline V gene are ENHRY and SYGVKD. J gave up 4 bases and V 3 bases, and 10 bases lay outside the gene matches. Written as DNA, the CDR3 is TGTGCCATCAGTGATCTCCCCCTAGCGGGGGTAGCAGATACGCAGTATTTT. Protein sequence: CAISDLPLAGVADTQYF.

The chain employs TRBV19 and TRBJ1-5; weak D call: TRBD1 (6 bases). CDR1 LNHDA and CDR2 SQIVND come from the germline V gene (reference sequence). The V end lost 0 bases, the J end lost 3 bases, and 21 bases lay between the germline ends. The CDR3 is 19 residues long. CDR3 sequence reads: CASSIDPDGGHDDNQPQHF. The CDR3 DNA sequence: TGTGCCAGTAGTATAGATCCGGACGGGGGGCACGATGACAATCAGCCCCAGCATTTT.

The genes are TRBV7-6 and TRBJ1-2; D is unresolved. Germline V CDR1 and CDR2: SGHVS, FNYEAQ. V shed 5 bases and J shed 0 bases, with 19 bases lying between them. This CDR3 has 17 residues. The CDR3 is CASSLGVAVHSNYGYTF. The CDR3 bases are TGTGCCAGCAGCCTTGGGGTCGCAGTGCACTCTAACTATGGCTACACCTTC.

Only a few counts were recorded for this clonotype. V usage is TRBV7-9 and J usage is TRBJ2-2; 10 positions agree with TRBD2. Germline assignment: CDR1 SEHNR and CDR2 FQNEAQ (reference sequence). V lost 5 bases and J lost 2; bases outside the gene matches: 5. The CDR3 has 16 residues. CDR3 residues: CASSTWTSGNTGELFF. The CDR3 DNA sequence: TGTGCCAGCAGCACCTGGACTAGCGGCAACACCGGGGAGCTGTTTTTT.

The chain carries TRBV29-1 and TRBJ2-7; D remains ambiguous. The germline V gene encodes CDR1 SQVTM and CDR2 ANQGSEA. The CDR3 covers 12 residues. V was shortened by 7 bases and J by 2 bases, with 12 bases between the two germline ends. The CDR3 DNA reads as TGCAGCGCCACGACGGAGACCTACGAGCAGTACTTC. Its protein is CSATTETYEQYF.

This clonotype has a handful of counts. One junction end disagrees with the germline gene, perhaps due to a read error. In nucleotides, the CDR3 is TGCGCCAGCAGCTTGGTCGGACACTCCGACAATGAGCAGTTCTTC. Amino acids: CASSLVGHSDNEQFF. The J gene is TRBJ2-1, the V gene TRBV5-1, with D perhaps matching TRBD1 (5 bases). CDR3 size: 15 residues. Per germline, CDR1 SGHRS and CDR2 YFSETQ. The complete variable domain, with remaining parts taken from reference TRBV5-1 and TRBJ2-1, reads KAGVTQTPRYLIKTRGQQVTLSCSPISGHRSVSWYQQTPGQGLQFLFEYFSETQRNKGNFPGRFSGRQFSNSRSEMNVSTLELGDSALYLCASSLVGHSDNEQFFGPGTRLTVL.

This clonotype has more than one count but fewer than ten. The V and J genes are TRBV6-1 and TRBJ2-1, with D possibly being TRBD1 or TRBD2 (5 bases each). Trimming stripped 4 bases from V and 9 bases from J, with 16 bases between. Germline V gene lookup returns CDR1 MNHNS and CDR2 SASEGT. The CDR3 length is 14 residues. The CDR3 DNA is TGTGCCAGCAGTGGACCCCCCGAGGGGTTTGAGCAGTTCTTC. Its protein product is CASSGPPEGFEQFF.

This clonotype was seen more than once but under ten times. The chain combines TRBV7-9 with TRBJ2-7; 8 bases match TRBD1. The ends lost 1 base at V and 3 bases at J; junction bases unmatched: 2. Per germline, CDR1 SEHNR and CDR2 FQNEAQ (reference sequence). The CDR3 extends over 14 amino acids. For the CDR3, the DNA is TGTGCCAGCAGCTTAGATGGACAGGGCTACGAGCAGTACGTC. This gives the protein CASSLDGQGYEQYV.

This clonotype occurred once. The V and J genes are TRBV6-5 and TRBJ2-7; D remains unclear. CDR3 length: 14 residues. Germline CDR1 reads MNHEY; CDR2 reads SVGAGI. The V end lost 2 bases, the J end lost 3 bases, and 11 bases lay between the germline ends. In nucleotides, the CDR3 is TGTGCCAGCAGTTACAGTTTTGGGCTCTACGAGCAGTACTTC. This encodes CASSYSFGLYEQYF.

This clonotype was seen at least ten times. This chain joins TRBV10-1 and TRBJ2-1, with 8 bases that match TRBD2. CDR1 is WNHNN, CDR2 SYGVQD, per germline (reference sequence). Germline trimming cut 10 bases from V and 5 bases from J; bases unmatched to any gene: 10. This CDR3 has 14 residues. The CDR3, as DNA: TGCGCCACCCGCGGGGGGCTTCTCGACAATGAGCAGTTCTTC. The encoded protein is CATRGGLLDNEQFF.

This clonotype was seen a handful of times. The chain employs TRBV5-4 and TRBJ1-1; 10 bases fit TRBD1. The CDR3 totals 15 residues. Looked up from germline, CDR1 is SGHNT and CDR2 is YYREEE (reference sequence). V was clipped by 4 bases and J by 3 bases; unmatched bases: 6. The CDR3 sequence is CASSRRGTGDTEAFF. CDR3 bases: TGTGCCAGCAGCAGAAGGGGGACAGGGGACACTGAAGCTTTCTTT. Using reference TRBV5-4 and TRBJ1-1 for the parts outside the CDR3, the full variable domain is ETGVTQSPTHLIKTRGQQVTLRCSSQSGHNTVSWYQQALGQGPQFIFQYYREEENGRGNFPPRFSGLQFPNYSSELNVNALELDDSALYLCASSRRGTGDTEAFFGQGTRLTVV.

The V and J genes are TRBV24-1 and TRBJ2-1; a weak D match, TRBD2 (7 bases). The CDR3 is 15 residues long. Germline-derived CDR1 and CDR2 are KGHDR and SFDVKD. V lost 0 bases and J 6 bases, leaving 11 bases between the germline ends. The CDR3 DNA follows: TGTGCCACCAGTGATTTGGCCGGGGGGCCCAATGAGCAGTTCTTC. Protein sequence: CATSDLAGGPNEQFF.

This clonotype has ten or more counts. The chain carries TRBV7-2 and TRBJ1-4; D possibly corresponds to TRBD1 (5 bases). Looked up from germline, CDR1 is SGHTA and CDR2 is FQGNSA. V lost 2 bases and J 4 bases, leaving 11 bases between the germline ends. The CDR3 consists of 15 residues. The chain's CDR3 is CASSLRAGINEKLFF. The CDR3 nucleotides read TGTGCCAGCAGCTTACGGGCAGGGATTAATGAAAAACTGTTTTTT.

This clonotype has only a few counts. The chain is built from TRBV27 and TRBJ1-2, with D possibly TRBD1 on 6 matching bases. This CDR3 has 17 amino acids. V lost 2 bases, J lost 0 bases, and 16 bases lay in between. Germline V gene sequence: CDR1 MNHEY, CDR2 SMNVEV (reference sequence). CDR3 bases: TGTGCCAGCAGTTTAGGACAGCCCACACCTACTAACTATGGCTACACCTTC. Translating it yields CASSLGQPTPTNYGYTF.

This chain connects TRBV12-3 or TRBV12-4 to TRBJ1-2, with 8 bases lining up with TRBD1. Trimming took 6 bases from V and 1 from J; bases not matched to a gene: 7. CDR3 length: 15 amino acids. The CDR3 nucleotides read TGTGCCAGCAGGTCACAGGGGGGGTTTAACTATGGCTACACCTTC. Translating gives CASRSQGGFNYGYTF.